This entry is about one TCR beta chain. The antigen it recognizes is unknown. No quality values exist for individual bases; no much larger clone is one base distant. The data stem from a study of CD8+ T cells in alopecia areata (dated by TCRdb to the late 2010s). Regarding the complete study: Treated patients were enrolled in an open-label pilot trial of oral tofacitinib, 5 to 10 mg twice daily, for moderate-to-severe alopecia areata. Patients stayed on tofacitinib for 6 to 18 months and then had 6 months of follow-up off drug so that delayed response and recurrence could be assessed. In treated patients, disease severity was measured using the SALT score, which gives the percentage of scalp surface area affected. The study used high-throughput TCRbeta sequencing to examine T cell clonal expansion in alopecia areata, in both the C3H/HeJ mouse model and human patients. Human TCRbeta sequencing covered scalp tissue and sorted CD4+ and CD8+ peripheral blood T cells from patchy and totalis/universalis alopecia areata patients and healthy controls. Biopsies were taken from tofacitinib-treated patients at baseline and again at 4 and 24 weeks into treatment, and several of those patients also had a later scalp biopsy. Scalp clonality was compared across normal scalp (n=4), patchy alopecia areata scalp (n=8), and alopecia totalis/universalis scalp (n=8). RNA came from the PAXgene miRNA kit for fixed scalp, the miRNeasy kit for PBMCs, and the RNeasy kit for mouse skin. Amplification of TCRbeta CDR3 regions was done by immunoSEQ multiplex PCR using 35 Vbeta forward primers and 13 Jbeta reverse primers.

V and J lose 0 bases and 4 bases, and a span of 5 bases separates them. From the cysteine up to the phenylalanine, the CDR3 has a length of 14 residues. Only the CDR3 DNA stays, 42 bases, in frame from base 1. Sequences SGHRS (CDR1) and YFSETQ (CDR2) are obtained from the germline V gene. The meaning of the sample's time point label: about 5 months on oral tofacitinib. The treatment or condition label on this specimen signifies: oral pan-JAK inhibitor, 5-10 mg twice daily. Lesional scalp punch biopsies and peripheral blood were collected from alopecia areata patients. PBMCs were isolated by density centrifugation and stained for CD3, CD4 and CD8, after which CD4+ and CD8+ T cells were sorted on a FACSAria. Broad study findings and their caveats: Higher clonality and more expanded CD8+ clones were observed in lesional scalp than in normal scalp, particularly in alopecia totalis/universalis, a finding suggestive of antigenic drive. Because the treated cohort was small and had just a single nonresponder, larger studies are needed to establish links between baseline CD8+ expansion and response. Compared with mice, TCR sequences shared between patients were less clear, possibly partly because of HLA diversity across the patient population. During tofacitinib treatment, many expanded lesional clones remained in scalp and blood, and this persistence may partly explain relapse after treatment is stopped. With tofacitinib, both scalp clonality and the number of expanded CD8+ clones among the top 100 scalp clones went down significantly. Unlike mouse skin, where gammadelta T cells dominate, normal human skin contains resident alphabeta T cells that get sequenced too, which complicates analysis of the scalp TCR repertoire.

The method behind the library was the immunoSEQ multiplex PCR assay. To provide template for TCR sequencing, every sample had RNA extracted and reverse transcribed into cDNA. SuperScript III was used to make first-strand cDNA, primed with a 2:1 mix of oligo-dT and random hexamers. A synthetic immune receptor repertoire was used to measure amplification bias, and any remaining bias was corrected computationally. Processing in the source paper ran as follows. Raw reads were preprocessed to remove errors, and CDR3 was defined by IMGT conventions from the conserved cysteine to phenylalanine. Clonality was computed by normalizing Shannon entropy by log2 of the number of productive unique TCRs and subtracting the result from 1. Scalp TCRbeta sequences were cross-referenced with sorted blood CD4 and CD8 repertoires so that the CD4 or CD8 identity of scalp clones could be inferred. The source is immuneACCESS, and TCRdb retained only in-frame sequences with V and J called. Part of the clones is not carried over; for the studies checked, unresolved V genes explain less than half of this, and the remainder is unexplained. V and J calls and clone size come straight from that table; D and trimming were deduced from the DNA. The sample table holds approximately 300,000 clones, of which 58% were seen once. The ten largest account for around 1.8% of the sample.

This specimen was CD4+ T cells sorted from blood, taken at week 24, from a patient treated with tofacitinib. This sequence was found in a human donor with alopecia areata. Recombination linked TRBV5-1 to TRBJ2-6; the D segment cannot be called with confidence. CDR3 sequence: CASSLEYGANVLTF. The DNA sequence is given as TGCGCCAGCAGCTTGGAGTACGGGGCCAACGTCCTGACTTTC.